The source of this T cell receptor beta chain is a study of radiation and T cells in renal cell carcinoma. Study-wide points: Top tumor clonotypes rose in blood 2 weeks post-radiation, then contracted.

With respect to this clone: Its antigen remains unknown.

The CDR3 consists of 16 residues. With V trimmed by 6 bases and J by 2 bases, 10 bases remained unmatched. Per the germline V gene, CDR1 is PRHDT and CDR2 is FYEKMQ (reference sequence). The time point denotes: blood 2 weeks post-SBRT. Sample treatment: 15 Gy SBRT to primary tumor, nephrectomy 4 weeks later. The repertoire was sequenced with immunoSEQ multiplex PCR; TCRdb's copy has only in-frame clones and lacks some. The repertoire has 120,000 or so clones, around four fifths of them found once; the top ten carry 1.5% to 2%. Sequenced here: blood, sampled from a patient whose treatment included radiotherapy and nephrectomy. This TCR derives from an older woman with renal cell carcinoma. This chain links TRBV13 with TRBJ2-1, with TRBD2 matching 7 bases. The CDR3 DNA sequence: TGTGCCAGCAGAAGGTGGGAGGGTAGCCCCTACAATGAGCAGTTCTTC. Residues: CASRRWEGSPYNEQFF.